This TCR beta chain was identified during a study of blood T cells in healthy people across ages. General study findings and limits: No conclusive comparison of naive versus antigen-experienced cells was possible with unsorted PBMCs. More naive CD4+ cells and higher diversity marked long-lived donors relative to aged donors.

Unmatched junction bases numbered 8, after V lost 2 bases and J lost 9 bases. Germline CDR1 SGHTA, CDR2 FQGNSA. This CDR3 has 15 residues. A J-beta primer mix and a sample-barcoded 5' primer were used in a second PCR of roughly 7 to 12 cycles. The template-switch adaptor was a 5' adaptor with 12 random nucleotides. It tagged each cDNA molecule. Every sample produced at least 2.5 million CDR3-containing paired-end reads. One entry per CDR3 protein, called by TCRdb with MiXCR from the 5' RACE reads. The sample includes over a million distinct CDR3 sequences, roughly 45% of them seen just once. This clonotype appeared a few times. Its specificity is unknown.

Sequencing used blood. The TCR sequence derives from a woman aged 55-69 years in good health. The chain is built from TRBV7-2 and TRBJ2-1; 9 positions match TRBD1. The CDR3 bases are TGTGCCAGCAGCTTATGGGGACAGGGTCTGGGTGAGCAGTTCTTC. It is translated as CASSLWGQGLGEQFF.